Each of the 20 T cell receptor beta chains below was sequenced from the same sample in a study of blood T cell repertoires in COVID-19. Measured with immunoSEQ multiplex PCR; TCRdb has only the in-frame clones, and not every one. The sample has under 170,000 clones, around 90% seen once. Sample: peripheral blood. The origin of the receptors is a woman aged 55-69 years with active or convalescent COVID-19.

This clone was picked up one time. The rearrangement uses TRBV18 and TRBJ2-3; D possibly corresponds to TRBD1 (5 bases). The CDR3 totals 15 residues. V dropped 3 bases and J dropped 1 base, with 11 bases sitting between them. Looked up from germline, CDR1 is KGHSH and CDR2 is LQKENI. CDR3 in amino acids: CASSPAQGGTDTQYF. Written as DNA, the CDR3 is TGTGCCAGCTCACCGGCTCAGGGCGGCACAGATACGCAGTATTTT.

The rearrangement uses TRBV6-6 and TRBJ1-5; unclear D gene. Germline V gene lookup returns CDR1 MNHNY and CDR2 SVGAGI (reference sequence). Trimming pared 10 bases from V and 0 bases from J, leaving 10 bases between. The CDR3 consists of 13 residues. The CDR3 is CATSPYSNQPQHF. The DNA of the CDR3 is TGTGCCACCTCACCCTATAGCAATCAGCCCCAGCATTTT.

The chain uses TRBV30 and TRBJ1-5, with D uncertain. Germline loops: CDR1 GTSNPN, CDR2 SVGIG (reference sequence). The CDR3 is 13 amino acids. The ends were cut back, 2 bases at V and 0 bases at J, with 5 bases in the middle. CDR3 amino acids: CAWSFYSNQPQHF. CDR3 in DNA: TGTGCCTGGAGTTTCTATAGCAATCAGCCCCAGCATTTT. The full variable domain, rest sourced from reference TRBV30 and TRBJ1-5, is SQTIHQWPATLVQPVGSPLSLECTVEGTSNPNLYWYRQAAGRGLQLLFYSVGIGQISSEVPQNLSASRPQDRQFILSSKKLLLSDSGFYLCAWSFYSNQPQHFGDGTRLSIL.

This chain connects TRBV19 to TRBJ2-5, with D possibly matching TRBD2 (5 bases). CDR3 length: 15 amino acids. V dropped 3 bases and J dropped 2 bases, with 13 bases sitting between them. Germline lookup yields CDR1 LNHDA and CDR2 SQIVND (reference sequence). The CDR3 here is CASSIRRDWQETQYF. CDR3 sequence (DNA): TGTGCCAGTAGTATTCGTCGGGATTGGCAAGAGACCCAGTACTTC. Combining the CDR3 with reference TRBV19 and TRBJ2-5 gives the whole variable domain DGGITQSPKYLFRKEGQNVTLSCEQNLNHDAMYWYRQDPGQGLRLIYYSQIVNDFQKGDIAEGYSVSREKKESFPLTVTSAQKNPTAFYLCASSIRRDWQETQYFGPGTRLLVL.

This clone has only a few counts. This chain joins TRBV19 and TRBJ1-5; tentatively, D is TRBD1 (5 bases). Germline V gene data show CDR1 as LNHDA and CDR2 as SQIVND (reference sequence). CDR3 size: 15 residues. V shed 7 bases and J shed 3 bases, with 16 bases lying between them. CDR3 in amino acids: CASTTGGGNNQPQHF. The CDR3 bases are TGTGCCAGTACCACAGGCGGAGGGAACAATCAGCCCCAGCATTTT.

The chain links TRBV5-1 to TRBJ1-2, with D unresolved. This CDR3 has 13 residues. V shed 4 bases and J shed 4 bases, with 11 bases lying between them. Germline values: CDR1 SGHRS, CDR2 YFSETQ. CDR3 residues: CASSTDTTYGYTF. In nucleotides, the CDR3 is TGCGCCAGCAGCACCGACACGACCTATGGCTACACCTTC. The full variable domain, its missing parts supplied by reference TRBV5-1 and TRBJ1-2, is KAGVTQTPRYLIKTRGQQVTLSCSPISGHRSVSWYQQTPGQGLQFLFEYFSETQRNKGNFPGRFSGRQFSNSRSEMNVSTLELGDSALYLCASSTDTTYGYTFGSGTRLTVV.

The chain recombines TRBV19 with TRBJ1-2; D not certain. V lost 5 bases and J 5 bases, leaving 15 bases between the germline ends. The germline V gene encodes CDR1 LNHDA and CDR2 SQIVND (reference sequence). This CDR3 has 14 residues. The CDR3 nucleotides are TGTGCCAGTAGTCCGGGAATATATAGTTATGGCTACACCTTC. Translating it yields CASSPGIYSYGYTF.

In DNA form, the CDR3 reads TGTGCCAGCAGCCCTCAGACAGGGGGCTCCCGCCAGTACTTC. Its protein is CASSPQTGGSRQYF. This chain connects TRBV7-9 to TRBJ2-7; 10 positions match TRBD1. The V and J ends lost 5 bases and 10 bases, in that order; junction bases with no gene match: 11. Germline V CDR1 and CDR2: SEHNR, FQNEAQ (reference sequence). CDR3 length: 14 amino acids.

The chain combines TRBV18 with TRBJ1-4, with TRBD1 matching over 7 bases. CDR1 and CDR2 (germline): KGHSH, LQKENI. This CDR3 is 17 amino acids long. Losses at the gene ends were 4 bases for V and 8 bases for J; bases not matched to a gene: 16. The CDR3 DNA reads TGTGCCAGCTCACGGCGTCAGGTCACAGGGGCGGACGAAAAACTGTTTTTT. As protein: CASSRRQVTGADEKLFF.

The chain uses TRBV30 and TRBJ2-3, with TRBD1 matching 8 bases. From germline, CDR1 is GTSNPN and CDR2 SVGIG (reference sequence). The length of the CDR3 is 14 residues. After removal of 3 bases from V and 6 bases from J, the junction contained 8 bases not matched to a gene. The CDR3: CAWRRTGWGDTQYF. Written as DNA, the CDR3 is TGTGCCTGGAGGAGGACAGGGTGGGGGGATACGCAGTATTTT.

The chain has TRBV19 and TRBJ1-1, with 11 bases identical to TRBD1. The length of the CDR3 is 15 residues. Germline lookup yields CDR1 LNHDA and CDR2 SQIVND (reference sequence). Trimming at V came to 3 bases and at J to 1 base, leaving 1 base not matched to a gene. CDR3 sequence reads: CASSMGTGGNTEAFF. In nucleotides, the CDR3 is TGTGCCAGTAGTATGGGGACAGGGGGGAACACTGAAGCTTTCTTT.

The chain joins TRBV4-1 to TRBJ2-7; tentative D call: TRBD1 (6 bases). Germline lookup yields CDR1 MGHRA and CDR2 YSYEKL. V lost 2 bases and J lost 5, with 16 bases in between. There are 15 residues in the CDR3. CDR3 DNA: TGCGCCAGCAGCCAAATACAGGGTCGGGGAAACGAGCAGTACTTC. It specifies CASSQIQGRGNEQYF.

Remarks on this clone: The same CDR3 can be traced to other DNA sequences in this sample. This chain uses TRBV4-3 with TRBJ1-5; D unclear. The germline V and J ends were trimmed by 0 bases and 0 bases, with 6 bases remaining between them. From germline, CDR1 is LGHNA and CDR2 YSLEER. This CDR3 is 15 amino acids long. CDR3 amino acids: CASSQEFNSNQPQHF. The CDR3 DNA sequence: TGCGCCAGCAGCCAAGAATTCAATAGCAATCAGCCCCAGCATTTT.

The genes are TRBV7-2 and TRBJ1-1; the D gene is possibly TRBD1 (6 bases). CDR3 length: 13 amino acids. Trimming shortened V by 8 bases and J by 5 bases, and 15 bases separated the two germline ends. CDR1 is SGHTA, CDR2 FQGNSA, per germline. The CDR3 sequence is CASSDSVGTEAFF. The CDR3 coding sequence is TGTGCCAGCTCGGACAGTGTAGGAACTGAAGCTTTCTTT.

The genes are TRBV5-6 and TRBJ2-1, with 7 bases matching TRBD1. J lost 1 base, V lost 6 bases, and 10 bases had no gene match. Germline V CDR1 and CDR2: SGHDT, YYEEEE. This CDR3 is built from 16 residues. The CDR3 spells CASTPTGTESYNEQFF. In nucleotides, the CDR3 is TGTGCCAGCACCCCGACCGGGACAGAGTCCTACAATGAGCAGTTCTTC.

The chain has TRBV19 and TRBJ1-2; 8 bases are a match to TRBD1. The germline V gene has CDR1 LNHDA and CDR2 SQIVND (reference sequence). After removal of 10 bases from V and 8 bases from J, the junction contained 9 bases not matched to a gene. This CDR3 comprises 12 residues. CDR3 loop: CATTDRAHGYTF. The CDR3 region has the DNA TGTGCCACGACGGACAGGGCCCACGGCTACACCTTC.

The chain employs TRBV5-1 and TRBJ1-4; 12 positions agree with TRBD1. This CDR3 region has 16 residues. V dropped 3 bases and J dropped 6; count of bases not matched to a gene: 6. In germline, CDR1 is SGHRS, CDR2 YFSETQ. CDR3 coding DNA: TGCGCCAGCAGCTCCGGGACAGGGGGCGGTTATGAAAAACTGTTTTTT. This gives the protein CASSSGTGGGYEKLFF.

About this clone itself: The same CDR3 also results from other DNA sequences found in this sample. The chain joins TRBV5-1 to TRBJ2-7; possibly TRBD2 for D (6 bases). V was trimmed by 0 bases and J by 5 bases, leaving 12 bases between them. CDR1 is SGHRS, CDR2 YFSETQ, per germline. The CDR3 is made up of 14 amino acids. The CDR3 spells CASSLGQGGDEQYF. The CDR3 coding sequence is TGCGCCAGCAGCTTGGGGCAGGGAGGCGACGAGCAGTACTTC.

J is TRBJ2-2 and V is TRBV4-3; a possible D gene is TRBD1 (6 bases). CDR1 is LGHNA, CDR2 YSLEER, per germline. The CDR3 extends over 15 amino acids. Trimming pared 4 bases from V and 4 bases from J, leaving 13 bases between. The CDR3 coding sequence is TGCGCCAGCAGCCGGGACACCTGGTCCACCGGGGAGCTGTTTTTT. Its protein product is CASSRDTWSTGELFF.

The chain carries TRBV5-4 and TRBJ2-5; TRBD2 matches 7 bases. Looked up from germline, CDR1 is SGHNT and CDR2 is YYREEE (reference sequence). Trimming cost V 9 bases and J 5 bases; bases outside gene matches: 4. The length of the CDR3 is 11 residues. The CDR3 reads CATRGEETQYF. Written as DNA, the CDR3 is TGTGCCACCCGGGGGGAGGAGACCCAGTACTTC.